These T cell receptor beta chains were read from a single sample in a study of PD-L1 blockade in urothelial cancer. Assay: immunoSEQ multiplex PCR; the TCRdb copy retains only in-frame clones and omits some. The data show about 110,000 clones, approximately 90% seen once. Material: PBMCs, obtained around atezolizumab (anti-PD-L1) treatment. The receptors were sampled from a man in his 60s with urothelial cancer. Each CDR3 is given with its conserved first and last residue. D genes are given only for firm matches. Clone size is not always given. Where it is, it says once, few, many or a class for expanded clones.

V	D	size	J	CDR3	DNA
TRBV7-2	.	.	TRBJ1-5	CASSLMGMVNQPQHF	TGTGCCAGCAGCTTAATGGGCATGGTCAATCAGCCCCAGCATTTT
TRBV7-3	.	.	TRBJ2-2	CASSFYGDNTGELFF	TGTGCCAGCAGCTTCTACGGAGACAACACCGGGGAGCTGTTTTTT
TRBV28	.	.	TRBJ2-3	CASSPPTDTQYF	TGTGCCAGCAGTCCCCCGACAGATACGCAGTATTTT
TRBV7-3	TRBD1	.	TRBJ1-1	CASSPTGDRAEAFF	TGTGCCAGCAGCCCCACCGGGGACAGAGCTGAAGCTTTCTTT
TRBV7-2	TRBD2	.	TRBJ2-1	CASSLIFRRGGSNEQFF	TGTGCCAGCAGCTTAATCTTTAGGCGGGGGGGCAGCAATGAGCAGTTCTTC
TRBV30	.	few	TRBJ2-7	CAWSLLYRGAREQYF	TGTGCCTGGAGTCTTCTGTACCGGGGGGCGAGGGAGCAGTACTTC
TRBV4-2	.	.	TRBJ2-1	CASSQDRVPYNEQFF	TGTGCCAGCAGCCAAGACAGGGTACCCTACAATGAGCAGTTCTTC
TRBV18	TRBD1	.	TRBJ2-6	CASSPRQGVYGANVLTF	TGTGCCAGCTCACCGAGACAGGGGGTGTATGGGGCCAACGTCCTGACTTTC
TRBV5-1	TRBD2	.	TRBJ2-5	CASSLVGTSGGETQYF	TGCGCCAGCAGCTTGGTGGGGACTAGCGGGGGTGAGACCCAGTACTTC
TRBV30	TRBD2	.	TRBJ2-1	CAWSSLTSDYNEQFF	TGTGCCTGGAGTAGCTTAACTAGCGATTACAATGAGCAGTTCTTC
TRBV11-1	TRBD1	.	TRBJ2-2	CASSSGQGIGELFF	TGTGCCAGCAGCTCGGGACAGGGGATCGGGGAGCTGTTTTTT
TRBV19	TRBD2	.	TRBJ2-1	CASSIGGTSTYNEQFF	TGTGCCAGTAGTATAGGTGGGACTAGTACCTACAATGAGCAGTTCTTC
TRBV2	TRBD2	.	TRBJ2-1	CASSEHSGGSAEQFF	TGTGCCAGCAGTGAACATAGCGGGGGGTCGGCTGAGCAGTTCTTC
TRBV7-3	TRBD2	once	TRBJ2-5	CASSSAGGQETQYF	TGTGCCAGCAGCTCCGCGGGGGGGCAGGAGACCCAGTACTTC
TRBV7-2	.	few	TRBJ2-1	CASRRGSYNEQFF	TGTGCCAGCCGGAGGGGCTCCTACAATGAGCAGTTCTTC
TRBV5-6	.	.	TRBJ2-1	CASSNGLLRYNEQFF	TGTGCCAGCAGCAACGGACTACTACGATACAATGAGCAGTTCTTC
TRBV6-5	.	.	TRBJ2-7	CASARGYEQYF	TGTGCCAGCGCCCGGGGGTACGAGCAGTACTTC
TRBV4-2	.	once	TRBJ2-5	CASSFSWGRETQYF	TGTGCCAGCAGCTTTTCGTGGGGGCGAGAGACCCAGTACTTC
TRBV7-2	TRBD1	few	TRBJ1-2	CASSSGTGGALRGYTF	TGTGCCAGCAGCTCCGGGACAGGGGGCGCTCTCCGTGGCTACACCTTC
TRBV4-2	TRBD2	.	TRBJ2-7	CASGQSSGDIGEQYF	TGTGCCAGCGGGCAAAGTAGCGGGGACATCGGCGAGCAGTACTTC
TRBV6-1	.	.	TRBJ2-3	CASRMTDSSTDTQYF	TGTGCCAGCAGGATGACAGACTCTAGCACAGATACGCAGTATTTT
TRBV30	.	.	TRBJ2-7	CAWSVPDSSRGYEQYF	TGTGCCTGGAGTGTCCCGGACAGCTCAAGGGGCTACGAGCAGTACTTC
TRBV6-5	.	.	TRBJ1-4	CASSYSGARSAKLFF	TGTGCCAGCAGTTACAGCGGGGCCCGATCTGCAAAACTGTTTTTT
TRBV5-6	.	.	TRBJ1-2	CASSLSGTNYGYTF	TGTGCCAGCAGCTTGTCCGGGACTAACTATGGCTACACCTTC
TRBV7-2	.	.	TRBJ2-7	CASSLSPYSSYEQYF	TGTGCCAGCAGCTTATCCCCCTATAGCTCCTACGAGCAGTACTTC
TRBV9	TRBD2	.	TRBJ2-7	CASSSGTSGRLQQYF	TGTGCCAGCAGCTCCGGGACTAGCGGCCGCTTACAGCAGTACTTC
TRBV6-1	TRBD2	once	TRBJ2-2	CASSGVAGVRGPINTGELFF	TGTGCCAGCAGTGGGGTAGCGGGGGTTCGGGGCCCAATAAACACCGGGGAGCTGTTTTTT
TRBV4-1	.	.	TRBJ1-2	CASSLLGQYGYTF	TGCGCCAGCAGCCTTTTAGGACAGTATGGCTACACCTTC
TRBV7-2	.	few	TRBJ2-4	CASSPRTVNIQYF	TGTGCCAGCAGCCCCCGGACTGTGAACATTCAGTACTTC
TRBV5-1	TRBD2	.	TRBJ2-1	CASSFSGNAYNEQFF	TGCGCCAGCAGCTTCAGCGGGAACGCCTACAATGAGCAGTTCTTC
TRBV5-1	TRBD1	.	TRBJ2-5	CASSLGSGGGGETQYF	TGCGCCAGCAGCTTGGGGTCAGGGGGTGGTGGAGAGACCCAGTACTTC
TRBV2	TRBD1	.	TRBJ2-3	CASTGDRVDTQYF	TGTGCCAGCACCGGGGACAGGGTGGATACGCAGTATTTT
TRBV5-1	TRBD2	.	TRBJ2-7	CASSPGGAASEQYF	TGCGCCAGCAGCCCGGGAGGAGCGGCGTCCGAGCAGTACTTC
TRBV27	TRBD2	.	TRBJ2-3	CASSLLLAGGQDTQYF	TGTGCCAGCAGTTTATTACTAGCGGGAGGGCAAGATACGCAGTATTTT
TRBV19	TRBD1	.	TRBJ1-5	CASIGDSKYSNQPQHF	TGTGCCAGTATAGGGGACAGTAAGTATAGCAATCAGCCCCAGCATTTT
TRBV27	.	.	TRBJ2-7	CASSSSRLQYF	TGTGCCAGCAGTTCCAGTCGTTTGCAGTACTTC
TRBV30	TRBD2	.	TRBJ2-3	CAWAITAGGTQYF	TGTGCCTGGGCAATTACAGCGGGGGGGACGCAGTATTTT
TRBV7-2	.	.	TRBJ1-2	CASSPTNYGYTF	TGTGCCAGCAGCCCCACTAACTATGGCTACACCTTC
TRBV19	TRBD1	once	TRBJ1-1	CASSIARGQTEAFF	TGTGCCAGTAGTATAGCCAGGGGGCAGACTGAAGCTTTCTTT
TRBV2	TRBD2	.	TRBJ2-1	CASRDFGLAPYNEQFF	TGTGCCAGCAGAGATTTTGGACTAGCGCCTTACAATGAGCAGTTCTTC
TRBV6-6	TRBD1	.	TRBJ2-5	CASSKQGFETQYF	TGTGCCAGCAGTAAACAGGGGTTTGAGACCCAGTACTTC
TRBV5-4	TRBD1	.	TRBJ2-2	CASSSGQERNTGELFF	TGTGCCAGCAGCAGTGGACAGGAGAGAAACACCGGGGAGCTGTTTTTT
TRBV18	.	.	TRBJ1-1	CASSPPGQQNTEAFF	TGTGCCAGCTCACCACCTGGGCAGCAGAACACTGAAGCTTTCTTT
TRBV4-3	TRBD1	.	TRBJ1-2	CASSQEPQGVGYGYTF	TGCGCCAGCAGCCAAGAACCCCAGGGGGTTGGCTATGGCTACACCTTC
TRBV18	.	.	TRBJ2-1	CASSPDRPEQFF	TGTGCCAGCTCGCCCGACAGGCCGGAGCAGTTCTTC
TRBV10-2	TRBD2	.	TRBJ2-1	CAATPGLAGYTDNRGYNEQFF	TGCGCCGCTACGCCGGGACTAGCGGGATACACTGACAATCGGGGGTACAATGAGCAGTTCTTC
TRBV5-1	TRBD1	.	TRBJ2-3	CASSRGQGTDTQYF	TGCGCCAGCAGCAGGGGACAGGGAACAGATACGCAGTATTTT
TRBV9	.	.	TRBJ2-7	CASSVTQGPFYEQYF	TGTGCCAGCAGCGTAACGCAGGGGCCCTTCTACGAGCAGTACTTC
TRBV11-2	.	.	TRBJ2-2	CASSPWGTGKSGELFF	TGTGCCAGCAGCCCTTGGGGAACAGGGAAGTCCGGGGAGCTGTTTTTT
TRBV7-9	.	.	TRBJ2-2	CASSLASGTGELFF	TGTGCCAGCAGCTTAGCCAGCGGCACCGGGGAGCTGTTTTTT
TRBV10-3	TRBD1	.	TRBJ1-1	CAISGWAGQENTEAFF	TGTGCCATCAGTGGGTGGGCGGGACAGGAGAACACTGAAGCTTTCTTT
TRBV6-5	.	once	TRBJ1-2	CASSYVGLRSGYTF	TGTGCCAGCAGTTACGTTGGGCTGAGAAGCGGCTACACCTTC
TRBV7-2	.	.	TRBJ2-5	CASSSPRGIPKTQYF	TGTGCCAGCAGCTCCCCCCGGGGGATTCCGAAGACCCAGTACTTC
TRBV27	TRBD1	.	TRBJ2-1	CASSLRDSQYNEQFF	TGTGCCAGCAGTCTCCGGGACAGCCAATACAATGAGCAGTTCTTC
TRBV4-3	TRBD2	.	TRBJ2-3	CASSQASSSGNTQYF	TGCGCCAGCAGCCAAGCTTCTTCTAGCGGGAATACGCAGTATTTT
TRBV19	.	.	TRBJ2-7	CASSIQAQDPYEQYF	TGTGCCAGTAGTATTCAGGCCCAGGATCCCTACGAGCAGTACTTC
TRBV19	.	.	TRBJ1-3	CASSITHSSGNTIYF	TGTGCCAGTAGTATAACGCACAGCTCTGGAAACACCATATATTTT
TRBV11-3	.	few	TRBJ2-2	CASSQLDSYTGELFF	TGTGCCAGCAGCCAACTGGACAGTTACACCGGGGAGCTGTTTTTT
TRBV18	.	.	TRBJ1-1	CASSRGGDTEAFF	TGTGCCAGCTCCCGCGGGGGTGACACTGAAGCTTTCTTT